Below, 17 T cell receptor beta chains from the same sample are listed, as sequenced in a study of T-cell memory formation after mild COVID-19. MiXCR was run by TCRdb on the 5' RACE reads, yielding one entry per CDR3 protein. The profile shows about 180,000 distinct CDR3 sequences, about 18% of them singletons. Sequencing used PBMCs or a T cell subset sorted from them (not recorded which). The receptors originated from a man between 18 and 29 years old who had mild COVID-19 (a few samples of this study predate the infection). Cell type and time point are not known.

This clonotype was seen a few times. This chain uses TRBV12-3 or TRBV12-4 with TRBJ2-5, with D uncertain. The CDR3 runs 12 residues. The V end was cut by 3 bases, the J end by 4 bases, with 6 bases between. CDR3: CASSFHRETQYF. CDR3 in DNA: TGTGCCAGCAGTTTTCATCGAGAGACCCAGTACTTC.

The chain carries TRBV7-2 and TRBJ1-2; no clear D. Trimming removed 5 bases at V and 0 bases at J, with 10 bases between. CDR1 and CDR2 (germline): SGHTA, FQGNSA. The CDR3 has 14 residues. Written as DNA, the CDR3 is TGTGCCAGCAGCGGAAGGGTGGCTAACTATGGCTACACCTTC. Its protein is CASSGRVANYGYTF.

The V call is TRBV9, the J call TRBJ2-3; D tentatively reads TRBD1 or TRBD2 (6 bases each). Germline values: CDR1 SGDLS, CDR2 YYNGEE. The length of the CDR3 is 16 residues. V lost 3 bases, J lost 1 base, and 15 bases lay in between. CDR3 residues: CASSAGVGGGTDTQYF. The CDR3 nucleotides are TGTGCCAGCAGCGCCGGGGTCGGGGGCGGCACAGATACGCAGTATTTT.

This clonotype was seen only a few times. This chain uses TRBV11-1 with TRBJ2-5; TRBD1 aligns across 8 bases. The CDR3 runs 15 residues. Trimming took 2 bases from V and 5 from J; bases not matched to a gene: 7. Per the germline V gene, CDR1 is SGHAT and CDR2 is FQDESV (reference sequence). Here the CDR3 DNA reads TGTGCCAGCAGCTTAACAGGGACAGGTTGGGAGACCCAGTACTTC. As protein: CASSLTGTGWETQYF.

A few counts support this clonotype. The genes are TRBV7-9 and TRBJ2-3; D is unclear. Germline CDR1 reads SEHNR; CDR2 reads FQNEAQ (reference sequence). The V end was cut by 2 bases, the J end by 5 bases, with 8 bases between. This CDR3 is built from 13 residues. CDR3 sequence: CASSLQSLDTQYF. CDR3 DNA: TGTGCCAGCAGCTTACAGAGTTTAGATACGCAGTATTTT.

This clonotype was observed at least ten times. In nucleotides, the CDR3 is TGTGCCAGCAGCGGCAGGGCGGACACTGAAGCTTTCTTT. This gives the protein CASSGRADTEAFF. The chain uses TRBV9 and TRBJ1-1, with a tentative D call TRBD1 (5 bases). This CDR3 contains 13 residues. V lost 3 bases and J 3 bases, leaving 9 bases between the germline ends. Germline assignment: CDR1 SGDLS and CDR2 YYNGEE.

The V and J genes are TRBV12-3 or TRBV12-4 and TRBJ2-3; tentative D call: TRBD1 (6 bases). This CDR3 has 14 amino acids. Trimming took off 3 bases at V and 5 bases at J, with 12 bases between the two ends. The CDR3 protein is CASSFLGAVDTQYF. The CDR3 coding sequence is TGTGCCAGCAGTTTCTTGGGGGCGGTAGATACGCAGTATTTT.

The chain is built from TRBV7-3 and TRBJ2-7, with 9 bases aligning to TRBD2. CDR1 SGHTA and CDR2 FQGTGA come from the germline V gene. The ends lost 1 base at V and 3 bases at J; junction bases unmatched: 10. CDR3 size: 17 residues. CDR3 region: CASSLRGSGGPFYEQYV. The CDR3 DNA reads TGTGCCAGCAGCTTAAGGGGTAGCGGGGGCCCTTTCTACGAGCAGTACGTC.

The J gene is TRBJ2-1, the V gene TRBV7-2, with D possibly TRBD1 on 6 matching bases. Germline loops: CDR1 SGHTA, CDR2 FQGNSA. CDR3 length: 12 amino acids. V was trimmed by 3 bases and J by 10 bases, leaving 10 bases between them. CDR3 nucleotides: TGTGCCAGCAGCTTCTGGGGGCGCGAGCAGTTCTTC. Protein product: CASSFWGREQFF. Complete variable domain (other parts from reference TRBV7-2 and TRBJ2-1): GAGVSQSPSNKVTEKGKDVELRCDPISGHTALYWYRQSLGQGLEFLIYFQGNSAPDKSGLPSDRFSAERTGGSVSTLTIQRTQQEDSAVYLCASSFWGREQFFGPGTRLTVL.

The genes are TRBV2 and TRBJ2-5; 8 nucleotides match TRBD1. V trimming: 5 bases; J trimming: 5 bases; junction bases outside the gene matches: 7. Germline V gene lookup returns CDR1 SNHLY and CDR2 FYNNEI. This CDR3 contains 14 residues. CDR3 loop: CASSPQGAHETQYF. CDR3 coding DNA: TGTGCCAGCAGTCCTCAGGGGGCGCATGAGACCCAGTACTTC.

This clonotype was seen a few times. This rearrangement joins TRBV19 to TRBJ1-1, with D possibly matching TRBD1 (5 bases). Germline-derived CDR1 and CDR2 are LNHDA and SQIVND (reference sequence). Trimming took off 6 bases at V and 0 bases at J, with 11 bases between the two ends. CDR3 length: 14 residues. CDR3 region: CASRRSGMNTEAFF. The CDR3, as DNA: TGTGCCAGTAGGAGATCAGGGATGAACACTGAAGCTTTCTTT.

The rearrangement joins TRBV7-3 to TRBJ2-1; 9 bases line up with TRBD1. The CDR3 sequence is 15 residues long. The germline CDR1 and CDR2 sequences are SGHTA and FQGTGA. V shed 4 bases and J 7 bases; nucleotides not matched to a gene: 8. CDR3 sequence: CASSSTGGRVNEQFF. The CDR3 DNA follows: TGTGCCAGCAGCTCGACAGGGGGTCGTGTAAATGAGCAGTTCTTC.

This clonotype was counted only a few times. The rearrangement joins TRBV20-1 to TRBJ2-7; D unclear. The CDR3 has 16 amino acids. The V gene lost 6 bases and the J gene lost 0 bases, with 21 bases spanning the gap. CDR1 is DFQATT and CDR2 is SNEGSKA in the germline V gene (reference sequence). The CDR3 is CSATHPSGPNSYEQYF. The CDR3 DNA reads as TGCAGTGCCACCCACCCATCAGGCCCCAACTCCTACGAGCAGTACTTC.

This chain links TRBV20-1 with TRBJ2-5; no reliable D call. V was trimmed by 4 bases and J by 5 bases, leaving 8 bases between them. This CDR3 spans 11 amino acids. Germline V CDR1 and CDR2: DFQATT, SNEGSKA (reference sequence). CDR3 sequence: CSANRVETQYF. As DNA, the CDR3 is TGCAGTGCTAACCGAGTGGAGACCCAGTACTTC.

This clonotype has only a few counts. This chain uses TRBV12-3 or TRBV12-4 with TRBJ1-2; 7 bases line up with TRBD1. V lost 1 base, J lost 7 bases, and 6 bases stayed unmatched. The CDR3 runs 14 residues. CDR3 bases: TGTGCCAGCAGTTTAGTAGGGGGCGCGAGTGGCTACACCTTC. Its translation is CASSLVGGASGYTF.

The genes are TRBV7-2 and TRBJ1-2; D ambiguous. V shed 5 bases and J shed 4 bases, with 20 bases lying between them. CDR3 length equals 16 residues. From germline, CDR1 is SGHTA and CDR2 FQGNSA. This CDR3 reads CASSQRVMTASYGYTF. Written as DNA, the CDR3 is TGTGCCAGCAGCCAACGTGTCATGACCGCTTCCTATGGCTACACCTTC.

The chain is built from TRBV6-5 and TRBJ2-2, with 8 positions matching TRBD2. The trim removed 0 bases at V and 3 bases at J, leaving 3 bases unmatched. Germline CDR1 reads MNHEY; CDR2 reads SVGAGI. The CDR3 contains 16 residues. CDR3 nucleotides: TGTGCCAGCAGTTACTCGAACGGGGGGGACACCGGGGAGCTGTTTTTT. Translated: CASSYSNGGDTGELFF.